This passage covers 14 T cell receptor beta chains from one sample sequenced in a study of CD8 T cells in ankylosing spondylitis. General study findings and limits: Apparently characteristic of ankylosing spondylitis blood was a TCR beta motif (eight highly homologous variants).

Their recognized antigens are unknown. MiXCR, run by TCRdb on the 5' RACE reads, gives a single entry per CDR3 protein. Among roughly 370,000 distinct CDR3 sequences listed, under 25% were seen once. The sequenced material came from blood, either unsorted or a sorted T cell fraction (not recorded which). Source of these receptors: a male donor with ankylosing spondylitis.

About this clonotype itself: A junction boundary mismatches the germline segment, possibly from a read error. V is TRBV7-7 and J is TRBJ2-5, with 7 bases that match TRBD2. The V gene's germline CDR1 is SSHAT and CDR2 FNYEAQ (reference sequence). The CDR3 extends over 14 amino acids. The CDR3 spells CASSLAGGSQTQYF. The CDR3 nucleotides read TGTGCTAGCAGCTTAGCGGGTGGGAGCCAGACCCAGTACTTC.

The rearrangement joins TRBV7-2 to TRBJ2-1, with D maybe TRBD2 (6 bases). This CDR3 is built from 14 residues. V was shortened by 5 bases and J by 6 bases, with 14 bases between the two germline ends. Germline CDR1 reads SGHTA; CDR2 reads FQGNSA. Here the CDR3 reads CASSPRLALNEQFF. The CDR3, as DNA: TGTGCCAGCAGCCCCAGGCTAGCGCTCAATGAGCAGTTCTTC.

The CDR3 sequence is CATHDWRGGSEAFF. The CDR3 DNA sequence: TGTGCCACTCATGATTGGAGGGGCGGCTCTGAAGCTTTCTTT. The chain couples TRBV6-1 to TRBJ1-1; the D gene is possibly TRBD1 (5 bases). CDR1 and CDR2 (germline): MNHNS, SASEGT. This CDR3 is built from 14 residues. V lost 10 bases and J 6 bases, leaving 21 bases between the germline ends.

The sample holds many counts of this clonotype. The chain links TRBV5-1 to TRBJ2-5; D gene unclear. The ends were cut back, 0 bases at V and 4 bases at J, with 13 bases in the middle. The length of the CDR3 is 15 residues. CDR1 SGHRS and CDR2 YFSETQ come from the germline V gene. CDR3 sequence (DNA): TGCGCCAGCAGCTTGGTGACAACCGAAGGAGAGACCCAGTACTTC. Its translation: CASSLVTTEGETQYF.

The chain recombines TRBV5-1 with TRBJ2-1; 8 bases line up with TRBD2. The germline CDR1 and CDR2 sequences are SGHRS and YFSETQ. With 2 bases clipped from V and 8 bases from J, the junction kept 15 bases outside the gene matches. The CDR3 consists of 17 residues. DNA for the CDR3: TGCGCCAGCAGCTTAGGGTCTTGGGGCGGGAGGTTTGATGAGCAGTTCTTC. Its protein product is CASSLGSWGGRFDEQFF. The full variable domain, its missing parts supplied by reference TRBV5-1 and TRBJ2-1, is KAGVTQTPRYLIKTRGQQVTLSCSPISGHRSVSWYQQTPGQGLQFLFEYFSETQRNKGNFPGRFSGRQFSNSRSEMNVSTLELGDSALYLCASSLGSWGGRFDEQFFGPGTRLTVL.

This clonotype was recorded only once. The chain links TRBV19 to TRBJ2-5; D is unresolved. The CDR3 is 12 residues long. CDR1 is LNHDA and CDR2 is SQIVND in the germline V gene (reference sequence). V lost 3 bases and J 4 bases, leaving 6 bases between the germline ends. CDR3 protein: CASSITRETQYF. The CDR3 DNA reads as TGTGCCAGTAGTATTACACGAGAGACCCAGTACTTC.

The gene calls are TRBV5-1 and TRBJ1-6; D may be TRBD1 (6 bases). The CDR3 is 17 residues long. Trimming took 4 bases from V and 1 from J, leaving 15 bases between them. The germline gives CDR1 SGHRS, CDR2 YFSETQ. CDR3: CASSLREQGSYNSPLHF. The CDR3 coding sequence is TGCGCCAGCAGCCTCCGGGAACAGGGATCCTATAATTCACCCCTCCACTTT.

This clonotype was seen repeatedly, ten times or more. This chain links TRBV11-2 with TRBJ1-2; 7 bases are shared with TRBD1. V shed 7 bases, J shed 8 bases, and the junction held 22 bases outside the gene matches. The V gene's germline CDR1 is SGHAT and CDR2 FQNNGV. The CDR3 runs 17 residues. The CDR3 reads CASNNKKGTALYEGYTF. Written as DNA, the CDR3 is TGTGCCAGCAACAACAAGAAGGGGACAGCTCTCTATGAAGGCTACACCTTC.

The J gene is TRBJ1-4, the V gene TRBV20-1; D possibly corresponds to TRBD1 (5 bases). V shed 6 bases and J shed 7 bases, with 15 bases lying between them. The V gene's germline CDR1 is DFQATT and CDR2 SNEGSKA (reference sequence). The CDR3 is 13 amino acids. In DNA form, the CDR3 reads TGCAGTGCCAGGACTCCGGGGCGTGAAAAACTGTTTTTT. Translation: CSARTPGREKLFF.

Only a few counts were recorded for this clonotype. The chain recombines TRBV9 with TRBJ1-1; D not certain. Germline V gene lookup returns CDR1 SGDLS and CDR2 YYNGEE. The CDR3 is 14 residues long. The V end lost 2 bases, the J end lost 2 bases, and 10 bases lay between the germline ends. This CDR3 is CASSVGRLNTEAFF. The DNA for the CDR3 is TGTGCCAGCAGCGTGGGCAGATTAAACACTGAAGCTTTCTTT.

A word on this clonotype: Since no conserved phenylalanine or tryptophan closes the CDR3, a read error is the likely cause. V and J are TRBV12-3 or TRBV12-4 and TRBJ2-7; 15 nucleotides line up with TRBD2. There are 15 residues in the CDR3. V gave up 5 bases and J gave up 7 bases; unmatched junction bases: 6. CDR3 nucleotides: TGTGCCAGCAGTCCTCCGGGACTAGCGGGGGGAGAGCAGTACTAC. Protein: CASSPPGLAGGEQYY.

The chain has TRBV4-3 and TRBJ2-2; weak D call: TRBD2 (5 bases). The CDR3 extends over 15 amino acids. Germline V gives CDR1 LGHNA, CDR2 YSLEER. V lost 1 base and J lost 7, with 13 bases in between. The CDR3: CASSQVLASFGELFF. The DNA of the CDR3 is TGCGCCAGCAGCCAAGTGCTAGCTAGTTTCGGGGAGCTGTTTTTT.

The chain has TRBV27 and TRBJ2-3; D gene unclear. The CDR3 has 16 amino acids. V was cut by 3 bases and J by 2 bases, with 15 bases left in between. CDR1 is MNHEY, CDR2 SMNVEV, per germline (reference sequence). Here the CDR3 reads CASSFSSWPNTDTQYF. The CDR3 DNA sequence: TGTGCCAGCAGTTTCTCCTCATGGCCGAACACAGATACGCAGTATTTT.

The chain recombines TRBV28 with TRBJ1-6; 8 bases align to TRBD1. CDR1 is MDHEN, CDR2 SYDVKM, per germline. Germline trimming cut 11 bases from V and 7 bases from J; bases unmatched to any gene: 10. CDR3 length: 14 amino acids. The CDR3 coding sequence is TGTGCCGGTAGAACAGGGGGAAGGAATTCACCCCTCCACTTT. Encoded protein: CAGRTGGRNSPLHF.